The rows below give T cell receptor beta chains drawn from one sample of a study of Ad26.COV2.S vaccination and SARS-CoV-2 variants. Sequenced by immunoSEQ multiplex PCR; TCRdb stores in-frame clones only, minus some. The data contain 410,000 or so clones, about nine tenths of them singletons. This material consisted of peripheral blood, taken in a trial of Ad26.COV2.S vaccine versus placebo. These receptors originate from a person aged 18 to 59 who received the Ad26.COV2.S COVID-19 vaccine or a placebo. CDR3s include the opening cysteine and the closing phenylalanine or tryptophan. Each record gives: CDR3 length, V gene, clone size, J gene, D gene, CDR3 DNA, CDR3 protein. D genes are given only for firm matches. Where a row states a size, it is once, few, many or the class of an expanded clone; other rows omit it.

length: 20; V: TRBV28; size: .; J: TRBJ2-7; D: TRBD2; DNA: TGTGCCAGCAGTTTAGCTTTGGCTAGCGGGAGCCGACTCTCTCTCTACGAGCAGTACTTC; CDR3: CASSLALASGSRLSLYEQYF
length: 16; V: TRBV21-1; size: once; J: TRBJ2-7; D: .; DNA: TGTGCCAGCAGCATACCCCAGAGTCGTCGCTCCTACGAGCAGTACTTC; CDR3: CASSIPQSRRSYEQYF
length: 17; V: TRBV18; size: .; J: TRBJ1-6; D: TRBD1; DNA: TGTGCCAGCTCACCAGCCGGGACAGGGGTATTGAATTCACCCCTCCACTTT; CDR3: CASSPAGTGVLNSPLHF
length: 17; V: TRBV7-8; size: once; J: TRBJ2-7; D: TRBD2; DNA: TGTGCCAGCAGCCGGACTAGCGGGAGGGCCATACGCTACGAGCAGTACTTC; CDR3: CASSRTSGRAIRYEQYF
length: 16; V: TRBV4-1; size: .; J: TRBJ2-3; D: .; DNA: TGCGCCAGCAGCCAACCAAGTCGTTCTAGCACAGATACGCAGTATTTT; CDR3: CASSQPSRSSTDTQYF
length: 14; V: TRBV24-1; size: .; J: TRBJ1-1; D: TRBD1; DNA: TGTGCCACCAATTCCGGGACAGGGGACACTGAAGCTTTCTTT; CDR3: CATNSGTGDTEAFF
length: 13; V: TRBV12-3/TRBV12-4; size: .; J: TRBJ2-7; D: .; DNA: TGTGCCAGCAGACAACAGGGAACAGACGAGCAGTACTTC; CDR3: CASRQQGTDEQYF
length: 14; V: TRBV19; size: .; J: TRBJ2-5; D: TRBD2; DNA: TGTGCCAGTAGTCACCAAGGGGAGGGGGAGACCCAGTACTTC; CDR3: CASSHQGEGETQYF
length: 15; V: TRBV7-6; size: once; J: TRBJ1-1; D: TRBD1; DNA: TGTGCCAGCAGCTTAGTTGGACAGGGGATCACTGAAGCTTTCTTT; CDR3: CASSLVGQGITEAFF
length: 13; V: TRBV6-5; size: .; J: TRBJ1-5; D: .; DNA: TGTGCCACCCGAAGAACTAGCAATCAGCCCCAGCATTTT; CDR3: CATRRTSNQPQHF
length: 12; V: TRBV18; size: .; J: TRBJ2-7; D: .; DNA: TGTGCCAGCTCCGATAGCTCCTACGAGCAGTACTTC; CDR3: CASSDSSYEQYF
length: 14; V: TRBV24-1; size: .; J: TRBJ2-7; D: TRBD2; DNA: TGTGCCACCAGTGATTTTAGCGGGAGTGAAGAGCAGTATTTC; CDR3: CATSDFSGSEEQYF
length: 13; V: TRBV5-4; size: .; J: TRBJ1-4; D: .; DNA: TGTGCCAGCAGCCCCGGGGGTAGTGAAAAACTGTTTTTT; CDR3: CASSPGGSEKLFF
length: 14; V: TRBV28; size: .; J: TRBJ2-7; D: .; DNA: TGTGCCAGCAGTAGGGGTGGAAGCTCCTACGAGCAGTACTTC; CDR3: CASSRGGSSYEQYF
length: 16; V: TRBV16; size: .; J: TRBJ2-1; D: TRBD2; DNA: TGTGCCAGCAGCCCAATATCGGGCCTAGCGGGCAATGAGCAGTTCTTC; CDR3: CASSPISGLAGNEQFF
length: 14; V: TRBV6-5; size: .; J: TRBJ2-1; D: .; DNA: TGTGCCAGCAACACTGGGGGCTCCTACAATGAGCAGTTCTTC; CDR3: CASNTGGSYNEQFF
length: 18; V: TRBV14; size: few; J: TRBJ1-1; D: .; DNA: TGTGCCAGCAGCCAAGTGAAGGAGGCAGGACAGTTAGGCACTGAAGCTTTCTTT; CDR3: CASSQVKEAGQLGTEAFF
length: 15; V: TRBV11-2; size: .; J: TRBJ2-3; D: .; DNA: TGTGCCAGCAGCCAAATGACTAGTTCAACAGATACGCAGTATTTT; CDR3: CASSQMTSSTDTQYF
length: 17; V: TRBV25-1; size: .; J: TRBJ2-3; D: .; DNA: TGTGCCAGCAGTGTTGGTCGTTCCCCCGACAGCACAGATACGCAGTATTTT; CDR3: CASSVGRSPDSTDTQYF
length: 16; V: TRBV6-2/TRBV6-3; size: .; J: TRBJ1-4; D: .; DNA: TGTGCCAGCAGTTACTCGCCCAGCTCAACTAATGAAAAACTGTTTTTT; CDR3: CASSYSPSSTNEKLFF
length: 12; V: TRBV6-2/TRBV6-3; size: .; J: TRBJ1-1; D: .; DNA: TGTGCCAGCAGTTACGGGGGCCTCGAAGCTTTCTTT; CDR3: CASSYGGLEAFF
length: 13; V: TRBV19; size: .; J: TRBJ2-7; D: .; DNA: TGTGCCAGTAGTACTCTACTTTCCTACGAGCAGTACTTC; CDR3: CASSTLLSYEQYF
length: 17; V: TRBV19; size: .; J: TRBJ2-1; D: .; DNA: TGTGCCAGTAGTATCGATTTGTTCCGAAGCTCCTACAATGAGCAGTTCTTC; CDR3: CASSIDLFRSSYNEQFF
length: 14; V: TRBV27; size: .; J: TRBJ1-2; D: TRBD1; DNA: TGTGCCAGCAGTTTATCAGGACAGGGATATGGCTACACCTTC; CDR3: CASSLSGQGYGYTF
length: 16; V: TRBV14; size: .; J: TRBJ2-3; D: .; DNA: TGTGCCAGCAGCCAAGATCGGCCAGGAGCATCAGATACGCAGTATTTT; CDR3: CASSQDRPGASDTQYF
length: 14; V: TRBV14; size: .; J: TRBJ1-1; D: .; DNA: TGTGCCAGCAGCCATAAACACGGGAACACTGAAGCTTTCTTT; CDR3: CASSHKHGNTEAFF
length: 12; V: TRBV30; size: .; J: TRBJ2-1; D: .; DNA: TGTGCCTGGAGTAACAGTGGTCATGAGCAGTTCTTC; CDR3: CAWSNSGHEQFF
length: 16; V: TRBV5-1; size: .; J: TRBJ1-4; D: TRBD1; DNA: TGCGCCAGCAGCTTTGGGCAGGGGGCAACTAATGAAAAACTGTTTTTT; CDR3: CASSFGQGATNEKLFF
length: 14; V: TRBV2; size: .; J: TRBJ2-7; D: TRBD2; DNA: TGTGCCAGTAGGGAGAGTAGCGGGACCTACGAGCAGTACTTC; CDR3: CASRESSGTYEQYF
length: 14; V: TRBV6-5; size: .; J: TRBJ2-2; D: .; DNA: TGTGCCAGCAGAAGATACGTCGTAACCGGGGAGCTGTTTTTT; CDR3: CASRRYVVTGELFF
length: 15; V: TRBV27; size: .; J: TRBJ1-4; D: TRBD1; DNA: TGTGCCAGCACCACTTCTGACAGGGAGGCTGAAAAACTGTTTTTT; CDR3: CASTTSDREAEKLFF
length: 14; V: TRBV7-9; size: .; J: TRBJ2-7; D: .; DNA: TGTGCCAGCAGCTTAAACTTCCCCTCCTACGAGCAGTACTTC; CDR3: CASSLNFPSYEQYF
length: 16; V: TRBV5-1; size: once; J: TRBJ1-3; D: .; DNA: TGCGCCAGCAGCCCGGAGGTGGGCAGCCCTGGAAACACCATATATTTT; CDR3: CASSPEVGSPGNTIYF
length: 15; V: TRBV5-6; size: .; J: TRBJ2-7; D: TRBD1; DNA: TGTGCCAGCAGACAAAGACAGGGGGGAGCCTACGAGCAGTACTTC; CDR3: CASRQRQGGAYEQYF
length: 14; V: TRBV9; size: .; J: TRBJ2-7; D: TRBD1; DNA: TGTGCCAGCAGCGTGGGACAGGGTGGATACGAGCAGTACTTC; CDR3: CASSVGQGGYEQYF
length: 17; V: TRBV19; size: .; J: TRBJ2-1; D: TRBD2; DNA: TGTGCCAGTAGCCCAACTAGCGGACCTAGCTCCTACAATGAGCAGTTCTTC; CDR3: CASSPTSGPSSYNEQFF
length: 16; V: TRBV7-6; size: .; J: TRBJ2-4; D: .; DNA: TGTGCCAGCAGCTTAGGTCCTGGCGGAGACAAAAACATTCAGTACTTC; CDR3: CASSLGPGGDKNIQYF
length: 14; V: TRBV19; size: .; J: TRBJ1-4; D: .; DNA: TGTGCCAGTAGTAGCGGGGTGTGGAGTGAAAAACTGTTTTTT; CDR3: CASSSGVWSEKLFF
length: 17; V: TRBV5-1; size: few; J: TRBJ2-7; D: .; DNA: TGCGCCAGCAGCTCGGCCCTAATAGGGACCGCCGCGCTCGAGCAGTACTTC; CDR3: CASSSALIGTAALEQYF
length: 15; V: TRBV28; size: .; J: TRBJ2-3; D: .; DNA: TGTGCCAGCAGTGGGTGGGAGGCGCGCACAGATACGCAGTATTTT; CDR3: CASSGWEARTDTQYF
length: 16; V: TRBV3-1/TRBV3-2; size: .; J: TRBJ2-5; D: .; DNA: TGTGCCAGCAGCCAAGTAAGAGTAGGTGGCTGCGAGACCCAGTACTTC; CDR3: CASSQVRVGGCETQYF
length: 15; V: TRBV6-5; size: .; J: TRBJ2-7; D: TRBD1; DNA: TGTGCCAGCAGTACCGGGACAGAACGACCTTTCGAGCAGTACTTC; CDR3: CASSTGTERPFEQYF
length: 16; V: TRBV6-2/TRBV6-3; size: .; J: TRBJ2-3; D: .; DNA: TGTGCCAGCAGTTACTCCGCTAGGGACCACACAGATACGCAGTATTTT; CDR3: CASSYSARDHTDTQYF
length: 16; V: TRBV7-2; size: .; J: TRBJ2-1; D: TRBD2; DNA: TGTGCCAGCGGCCCAATAGCGGGAGGCTCCTACAATGAGCAGTTCTTC; CDR3: CASGPIAGGSYNEQFF
length: 16; V: TRBV7-8; size: .; J: TRBJ2-3; D: TRBD2; DNA: TGTGCCAGCCGAACTAGCGGGAGTAGGCTGACAGATACGCAGTATTTT; CDR3: CASRTSGSRLTDTQYF
length: 16; V: TRBV7-2; size: .; J: TRBJ1-3; D: TRBD1; DNA: TGTGCCAGCAGCCCACAGGGGAGTCCGTCTGGAAACACCATATATTTT; CDR3: CASSPQGSPSGNTIYF
length: 11; V: TRBV28; size: .; J: TRBJ2-3; D: .; DNA: TGTGCCAGCCAAGCGGGAGATACGCAGTATTTT; CDR3: CASQAGDTQYF
length: 17; V: TRBV4-1; size: .; J: TRBJ2-5; D: TRBD1; DNA: TGCGCCAGCAGCCAAGTTGCAGGGGGCTCGGTTCGAGAGACCCAGTACTTC; CDR3: CASSQVAGGSVRETQYF